Described below is a single T cell receptor (beta chain) sequence and its context. This clonotype has only one observation. Its cognate antigen has yet to be identified. One base away there is no much larger clone; base qualities are not given. These data are taken from a study of post-analysis software for immune sequencing data (dated by TCRdb to between 2015 and 2017). Study-wide context: Relapsing-remitting, secondary progressive and progressive-relapsing multiple sclerosis were recorded as disease courses, and subtype annotation was lacking for some patients. The multiple sclerosis patient repertoires were compared with 10 or so previously published healthy control repertoires from donors aged about 6 to 26 years. A subset of samples was prepared in parallel using single-end sample barcoding, then pooled and co-amplified after Illumina adapter ligation.

To demonstrate the VDJtools post-analysis software, the study profiled TCR beta repertoires from the peripheral blood of about 13 young patients with multiple sclerosis. Multiple sclerosis patients were children and adolescents aged about 6 to 16 years. Inclusive of the bounding cysteine and phenylalanine, the CDR3 is 18 residues long. CDR3 DNA only is kept here, 54 bases in frame from base 1. From the germline V gene, CDR1 is SNHLY and CDR2 is FYNNEI. V and J are trimmed by 2 bases and 5 bases, and the gene matches miss 15 bases of the junction. The method was PCR. Sequenced using an Illumina HiSeq 2500. To reduce PCR and sequencing biases, unique molecular identifiers were incorporated into the TCR beta cDNA libraries. Roughly 0.5 million cDNA molecules were obtained per 1 to 10 million input T cells, so each molecule approximated one T cell. The same protocol used for the earlier healthy control dataset was applied to prepare and sequence the patient libraries. Within a given batch, samples were prepared together, multiplexed and sequenced on the same HiSeq lane. On the study's bioinformatics: Raw barcoded reads were processed with MIGEC, and single-read molecular identifier groups were discarded before consensus assembly and CDR3 extraction. Clonotype tables were post-analysed with VDJtools, normalizing diversity by down-sampling all datasets to the smallest sample size. To correct batch-related cross-sample contamination, repertoire overlap clustering matched CDR3 amino acid sequences but not nucleotide sequences. TCRdb trimmed public reads at Q25 via fastp, called clones via MiXCR and kept in-frame beta chains. Rows merge per CDR3 protein into single entries with the most common DNA and genes. V and J calls and clone size were set by TCRdb, not the authors. The sample has approximately 570,000 distinct CDR3 sequences on record, roughly 46% of them singletons. 1.5% to 2% of the sample is in the top ten clones.

The research as a whole found: The control group was slightly older than the multiple sclerosis patient group. Significantly higher frequencies in patients than in controls were found for roughly five TRBV segments, including TRBV5-6, TRBV5-1 and TRBV20-1. Direct clustering with F measure revealed strong co-clustering of samples prepared in the same batch, which led to a batch-effect correction. Significantly lower normalized Chao1 diversity was found in multiple sclerosis patients than in controls, suggesting substantial peripheral T-cell clonal expansion.

The rearranged segments are TRBV2 and TRBJ2-7, with 10 middle bases fitting TRBD1. The sequence was collected from a girl aged 5-17 years with multiple sclerosis. The sequenced sample consisted of blood. The sequenced DNA is TGTGCCAGCAGTGAACGACCGGGACAGGGGCGGCGTTATAACGAGCAGTACTTC. The resulting protein is CASSERPGQGRRYNEQYF.